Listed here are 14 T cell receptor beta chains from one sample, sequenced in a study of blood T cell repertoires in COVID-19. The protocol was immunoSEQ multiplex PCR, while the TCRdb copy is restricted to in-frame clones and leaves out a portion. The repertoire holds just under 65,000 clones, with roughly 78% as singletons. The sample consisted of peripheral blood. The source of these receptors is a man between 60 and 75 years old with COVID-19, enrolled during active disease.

The CDR3 protein is CASSVEPGQGKETQYF. CDR3 sequence (DNA): TGTGCCAGCAGCGTAGAGCCGGGACAGGGGAAAGAGACCCAGTACTTC. The chain links TRBV9 to TRBJ2-5; 10 bases match TRBD1. CDR1 and CDR2 (germline): SGDLS, YYNGEE. Unmatched junction bases numbered 5, after V lost 0 bases and J lost 3 bases. The CDR3 sequence is 16 residues long.

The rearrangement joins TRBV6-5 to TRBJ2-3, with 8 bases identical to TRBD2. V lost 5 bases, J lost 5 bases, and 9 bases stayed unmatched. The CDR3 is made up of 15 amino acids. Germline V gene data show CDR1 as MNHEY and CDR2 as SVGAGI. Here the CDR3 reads CASSSRGAGVDTQYF. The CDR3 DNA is TGTGCCAGCAGTAGCCGGGGAGCGGGGGTAGATACGCAGTATTTT.

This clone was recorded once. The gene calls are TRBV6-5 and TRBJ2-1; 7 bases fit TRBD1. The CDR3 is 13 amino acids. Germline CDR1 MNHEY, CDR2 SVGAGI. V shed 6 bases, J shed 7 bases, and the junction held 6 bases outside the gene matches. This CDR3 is CASRGTASNEQFF. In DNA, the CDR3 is TGTGCCAGCAGAGGGACAGCCTCTAATGAGCAGTTCTTC.

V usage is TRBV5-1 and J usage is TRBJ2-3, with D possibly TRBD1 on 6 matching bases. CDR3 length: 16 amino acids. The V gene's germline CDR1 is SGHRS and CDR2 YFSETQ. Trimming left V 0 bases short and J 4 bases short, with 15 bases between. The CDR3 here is CASSLAAGEGPDTQYF. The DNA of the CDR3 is TGCGCCAGCAGCTTGGCCGCAGGGGAAGGCCCAGATACGCAGTATTTT.

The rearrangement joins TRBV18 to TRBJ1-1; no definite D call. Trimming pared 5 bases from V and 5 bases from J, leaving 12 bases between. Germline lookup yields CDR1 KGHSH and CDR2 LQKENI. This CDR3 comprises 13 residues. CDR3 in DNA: TGTGCCAGCTCATTAAGGGAGTTTACTGAAGCTTTCTTT. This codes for CASSLREFTEAFF.

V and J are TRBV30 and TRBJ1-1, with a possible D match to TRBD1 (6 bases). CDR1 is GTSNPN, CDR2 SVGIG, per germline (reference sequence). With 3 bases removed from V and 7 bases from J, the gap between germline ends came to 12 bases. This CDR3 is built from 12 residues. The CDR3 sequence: CAWSSGHYEAFF. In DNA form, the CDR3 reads TGTGCCTGGAGCTCGGGACACTATGAAGCTTTCTTT.

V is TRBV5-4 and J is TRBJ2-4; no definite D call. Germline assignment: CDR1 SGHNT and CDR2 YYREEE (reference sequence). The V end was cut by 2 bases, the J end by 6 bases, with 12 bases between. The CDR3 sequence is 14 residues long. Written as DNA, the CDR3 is TGTGCCAGCAGCTTTTCCGCGGTGGTAAACATTCAGTACTTC. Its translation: CASSFSAVVNIQYF. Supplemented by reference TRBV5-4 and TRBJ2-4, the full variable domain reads ETGVTQSPTHLIKTRGQQVTLRCSSQSGHNTVSWYQQALGQGPQFIFQYYREEENGRGNFPPRFSGLQFPNYSSELNVNALELDDSALYLCASSFSAVVNIQYFGAGTRLSVL.

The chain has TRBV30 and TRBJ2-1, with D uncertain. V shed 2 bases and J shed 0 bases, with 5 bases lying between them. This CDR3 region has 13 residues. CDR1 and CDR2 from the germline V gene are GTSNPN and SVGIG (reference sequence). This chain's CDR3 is CAWSSSSYNEQFF. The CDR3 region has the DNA TGTGCCTGGAGTTCCAGCTCCTACAATGAGCAGTTCTTC.

This chain's CDR3 is CASSEGQLAEAFF. The CDR3 region has the DNA TGTGCCAGCAGTGAGGGACAGTTAGCTGAAGCTTTCTTT. This chain links TRBV2 with TRBJ1-1; 7 nucleotides match TRBD1. Trimming removed 3 bases from V and 6 bases from J; junction bases left unmatched: 4. Per germline, CDR1 SNHLY and CDR2 FYNNEI. The CDR3 is 13 residues long.

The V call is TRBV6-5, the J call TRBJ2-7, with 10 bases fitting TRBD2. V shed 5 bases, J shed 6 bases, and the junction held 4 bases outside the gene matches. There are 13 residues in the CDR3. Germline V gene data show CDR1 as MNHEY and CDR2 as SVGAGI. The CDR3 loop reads CASSTSGATEQYF. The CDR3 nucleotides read TGTGCCAGCAGTACTAGCGGGGCTACCGAGCAGTACTTC.

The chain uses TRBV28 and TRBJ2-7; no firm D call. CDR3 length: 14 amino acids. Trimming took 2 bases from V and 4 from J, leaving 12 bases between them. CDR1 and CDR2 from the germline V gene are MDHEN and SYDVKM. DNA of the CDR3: TGTGCCAGCAGTTTAACTTCCTTACTGTACGAGCAGTACTTC. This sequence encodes CASSLTSLLYEQYF.

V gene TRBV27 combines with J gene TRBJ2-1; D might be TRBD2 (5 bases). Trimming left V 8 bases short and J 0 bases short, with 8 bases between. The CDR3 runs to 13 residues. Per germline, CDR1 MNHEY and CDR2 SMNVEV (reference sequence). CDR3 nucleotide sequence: TGTGCCAGCGGACGGGACTCCTACAATGAGCAGTTCTTC. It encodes CASGRDSYNEQFF.

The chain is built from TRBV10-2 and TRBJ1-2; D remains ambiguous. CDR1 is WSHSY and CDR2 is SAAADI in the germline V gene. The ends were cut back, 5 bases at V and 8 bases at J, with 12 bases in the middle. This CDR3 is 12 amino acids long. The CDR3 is CASSPGTGGYTF. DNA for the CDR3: TGCGCCAGCAGTCCGGGAACGGGGGGCTACACCTTC.

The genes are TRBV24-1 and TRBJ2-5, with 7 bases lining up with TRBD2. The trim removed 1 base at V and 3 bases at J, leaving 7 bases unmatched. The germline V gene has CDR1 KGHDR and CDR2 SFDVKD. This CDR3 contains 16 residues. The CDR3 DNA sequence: TGTGCCACCAGTGATTTAGGCGGGGGAGGAGAAGAGACCCAGTACTTC. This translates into CATSDLGGGGEETQYF.